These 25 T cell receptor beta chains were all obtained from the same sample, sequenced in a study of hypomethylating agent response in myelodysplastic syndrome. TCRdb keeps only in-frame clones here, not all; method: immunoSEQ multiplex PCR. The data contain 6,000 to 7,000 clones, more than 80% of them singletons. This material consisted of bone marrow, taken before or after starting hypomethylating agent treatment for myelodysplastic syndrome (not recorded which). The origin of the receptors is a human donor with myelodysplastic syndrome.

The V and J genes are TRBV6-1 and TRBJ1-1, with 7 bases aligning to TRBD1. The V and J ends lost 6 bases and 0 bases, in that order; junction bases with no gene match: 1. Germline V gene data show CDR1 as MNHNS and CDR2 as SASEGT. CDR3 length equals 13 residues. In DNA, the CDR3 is TGTGCCAGCAGGACAGGGCTGAACACTGAAGCTTTCTTT. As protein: CASRTGLNTEAFF.

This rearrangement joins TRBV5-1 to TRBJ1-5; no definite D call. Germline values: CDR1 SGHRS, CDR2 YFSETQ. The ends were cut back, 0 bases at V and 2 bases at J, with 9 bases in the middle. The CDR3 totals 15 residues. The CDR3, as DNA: TGCGCCAGCAGCTTGGGGGGAGACGGCAATCAGCCCCAGCATTTT. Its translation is CASSLGGDGNQPQHF.

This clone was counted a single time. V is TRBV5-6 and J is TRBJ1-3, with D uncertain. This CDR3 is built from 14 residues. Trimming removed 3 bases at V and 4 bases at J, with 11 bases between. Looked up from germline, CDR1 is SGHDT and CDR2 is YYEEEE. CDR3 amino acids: CASSSWGAGNTIYF. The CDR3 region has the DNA TGTGCCAGCAGCTCTTGGGGAGCCGGAAACACCATATATTTT. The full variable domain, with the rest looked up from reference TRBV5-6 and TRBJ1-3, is DAGVTQSPTHLIKTRGQQVTLRCSPKSGHDTVSWYQQALGQGPQFIFQYYEEEERQRGNFPDRFSGHQFPNYSSELNVNALLLGDSALYLCASSSWGAGNTIYFGEGSWLTVV.

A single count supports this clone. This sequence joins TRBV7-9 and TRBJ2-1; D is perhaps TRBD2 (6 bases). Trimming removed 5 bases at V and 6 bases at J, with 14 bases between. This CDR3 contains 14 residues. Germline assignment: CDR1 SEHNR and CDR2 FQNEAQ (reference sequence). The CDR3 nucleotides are TGTGCCAGCAGCGTTCCGGGACTTAGCAATGAGCAGTTCTTC. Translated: CASSVPGLSNEQFF.

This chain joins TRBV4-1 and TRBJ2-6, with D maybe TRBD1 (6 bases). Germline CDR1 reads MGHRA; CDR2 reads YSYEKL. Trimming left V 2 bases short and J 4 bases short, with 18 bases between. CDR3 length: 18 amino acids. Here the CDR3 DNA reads TGCGCCAGCAGCCAACAACCCCCGGACAGTTCAGGGGCCAACGTCCTGACTTTC. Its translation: CASSQQPPDSSGANVLTF.

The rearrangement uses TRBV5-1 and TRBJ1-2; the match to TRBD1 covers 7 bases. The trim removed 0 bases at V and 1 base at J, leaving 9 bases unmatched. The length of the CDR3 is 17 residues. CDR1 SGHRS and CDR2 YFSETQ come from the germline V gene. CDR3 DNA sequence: TGCGCCAGCAGCTTGGGTACGACAGGGTTAAGTAACTATGGCTACACCTTC. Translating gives CASSLGTTGLSNYGYTF.

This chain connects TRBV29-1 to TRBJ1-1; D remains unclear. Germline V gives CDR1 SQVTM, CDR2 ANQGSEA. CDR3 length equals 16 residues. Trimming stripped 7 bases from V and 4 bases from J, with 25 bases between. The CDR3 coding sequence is TGCAGCGGGCTACAGTCGGTCGCCCCATCTCCCACTGAAGCTTTCTTT. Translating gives CSGLQSVAPSPTEAFF.

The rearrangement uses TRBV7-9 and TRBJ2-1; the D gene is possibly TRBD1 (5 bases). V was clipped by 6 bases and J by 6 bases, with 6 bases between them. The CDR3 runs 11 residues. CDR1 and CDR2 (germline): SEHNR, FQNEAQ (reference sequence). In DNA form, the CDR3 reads TGTGCCAGCAGGCAGGGCAATGAGCAGTTCTTC. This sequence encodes CASRQGNEQFF.

This CDR3 is CASSGSIVPQSRANVLTF. CDR3 in DNA: TGTGCCAGCAGTGGGTCCATAGTGCCACAAAGTCGGGCCAACGTCCTGACTTTC. The V and J genes are TRBV7-7 and TRBJ2-6; the D is unclear. Germline V CDR1 and CDR2: SSHAT, FNYEAQ (reference sequence). The V and J ends lost 6 bases and 5 bases respectively, with 23 bases between them. The CDR3 is 18 amino acids. Complete variable domain (other parts from reference TRBV7-7 and TRBJ2-6): GAGVSQSPRYKVTKRGQDVTLRCDPISSHATLYWYQQALGQGPEFLTYFNYEAQPDKSGLPSDRFSAERPEGSISTLTIQRTEQRDSAMYRCASSGSIVPQSRANVLTFGAGSRLTVL.

CDR3 protein: CASSLEGETQYF. The CDR3 region has the DNA TGTGCCAGTAGTCTGGAGGGAGAGACCCAGTACTTC. The chain couples TRBV19 to TRBJ2-5; maybe TRBD2 (6 bases). Trimming pared 5 bases from V and 4 bases from J, leaving 8 bases between. This CDR3 contains 12 residues. The germline V gene has CDR1 LNHDA and CDR2 SQIVND (reference sequence).

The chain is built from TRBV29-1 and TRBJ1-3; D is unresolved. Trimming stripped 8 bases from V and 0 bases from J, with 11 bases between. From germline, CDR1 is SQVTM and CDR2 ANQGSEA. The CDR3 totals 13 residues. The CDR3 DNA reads TGCAGCTTCCTTATTGACTCTGGAAACACCATATATTTT. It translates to CSFLIDSGNTIYF. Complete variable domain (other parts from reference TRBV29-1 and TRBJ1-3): SAVISQKPSRDICQRGTSLTIQCQVDSQVTMMFWYRQQPGQSLTLIATANQGSEATYESGFVIDKFPISRPNLTFSTLTVSNMSPEDSSIYLCSFLIDSGNTIYFGEGSWLTVV.

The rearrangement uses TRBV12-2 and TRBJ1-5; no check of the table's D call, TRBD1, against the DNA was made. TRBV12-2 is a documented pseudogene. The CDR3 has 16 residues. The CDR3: CASRLRGDRGYQPQHF. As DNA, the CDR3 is TGTGCAAGTCGCTTAAGGGGAGACAGGGGATACCAGCCCCAGCATTTT.

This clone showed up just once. The CDR3 DNA reads as TGTGCCAGCAGTTACTCGATTGGTGGAGAACGGTCACCCCTCCACTTT. It specifies CASSYSIGGERSPLHF. This sequence joins TRBV6-5 and TRBJ1-6; D uncertain. Between the trimmed V and J ends, which lost 0 bases and 10 bases, there was a span of 16 bases. The germline gives CDR1 MNHEY, CDR2 SVGAGI. The CDR3 totals 16 residues.

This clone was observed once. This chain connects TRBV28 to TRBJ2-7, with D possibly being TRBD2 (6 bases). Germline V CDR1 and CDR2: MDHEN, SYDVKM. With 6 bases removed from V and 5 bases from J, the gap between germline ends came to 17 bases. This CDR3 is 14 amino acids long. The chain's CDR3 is CASSRDLGVNEQYF. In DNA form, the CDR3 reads TGTGCCAGCAGCCGGGACTTGGGGGTGAACGAGCAGTACTTC.

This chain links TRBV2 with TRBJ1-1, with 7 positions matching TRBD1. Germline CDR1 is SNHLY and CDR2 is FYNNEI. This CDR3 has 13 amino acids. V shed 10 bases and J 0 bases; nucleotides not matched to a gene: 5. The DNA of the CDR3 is TGTGCCAACACCGGGACAGTGAACACTGAAGCTTTCTTT. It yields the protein CANTGTVNTEAFF.

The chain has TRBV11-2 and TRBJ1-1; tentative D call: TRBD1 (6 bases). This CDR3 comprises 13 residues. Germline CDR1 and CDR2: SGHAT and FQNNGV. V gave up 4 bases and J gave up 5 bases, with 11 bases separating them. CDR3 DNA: TGTGCCAGCAGCTGGGGGGCCAAAACTGAAGCTTTCTTT. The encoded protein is CASSWGAKTEAFF.

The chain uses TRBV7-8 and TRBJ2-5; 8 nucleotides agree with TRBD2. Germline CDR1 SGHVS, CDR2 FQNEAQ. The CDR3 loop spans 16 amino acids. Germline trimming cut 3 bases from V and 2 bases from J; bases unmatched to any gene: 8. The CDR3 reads CASSFTSGAGQETQYF. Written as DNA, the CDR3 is TGTGCCAGCAGCTTTACTAGCGGAGCGGGTCAAGAGACCCAGTACTTC.

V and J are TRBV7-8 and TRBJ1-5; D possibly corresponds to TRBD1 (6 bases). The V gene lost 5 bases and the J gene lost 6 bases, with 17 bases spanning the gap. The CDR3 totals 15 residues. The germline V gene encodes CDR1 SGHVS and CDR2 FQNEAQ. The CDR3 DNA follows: TGTGCCAGCAGCCTCCGTCAGGGGCCCACTCAGCCCCAGCATTTT. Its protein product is CASSLRQGPTQPQHF.

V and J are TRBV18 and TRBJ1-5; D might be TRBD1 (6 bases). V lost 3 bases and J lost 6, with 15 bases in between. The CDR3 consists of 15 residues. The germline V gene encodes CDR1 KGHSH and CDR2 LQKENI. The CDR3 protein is CASSPTDSSRQPQHF. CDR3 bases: TGTGCCAGCTCACCCACGGACAGTAGTCGTCAGCCCCAGCATTTT. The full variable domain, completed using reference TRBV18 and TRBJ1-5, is NAGVMQNPRHLVRRRGQEARLRCSPMKGHSHVYWYRQLPEEGLKFMVYLQKENIIDESGMPKERFSAEFPKEGPSILRIQQVVRGDSAAYFCASSPTDSSRQPQHFGDGTRLSIL.

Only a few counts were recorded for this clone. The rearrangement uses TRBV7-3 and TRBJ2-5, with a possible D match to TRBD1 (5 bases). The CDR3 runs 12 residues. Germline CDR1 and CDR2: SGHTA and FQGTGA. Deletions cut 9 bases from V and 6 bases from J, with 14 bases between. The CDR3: CASGATPQTQYF. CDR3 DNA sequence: TGTGCCAGTGGGGCGACCCCCCAGACCCAGTACTTC. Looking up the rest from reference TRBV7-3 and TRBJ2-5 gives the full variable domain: GAGVSQTPSNKVTEKGKYVELRCDPISGHTALYWYRQSLGQGPEFLIYFQGTGAADDSGLPNDRFFAVRPEGSVSTLKIQRTERGDSAVYLCASGATPQTQYFGPGTRLLVL.

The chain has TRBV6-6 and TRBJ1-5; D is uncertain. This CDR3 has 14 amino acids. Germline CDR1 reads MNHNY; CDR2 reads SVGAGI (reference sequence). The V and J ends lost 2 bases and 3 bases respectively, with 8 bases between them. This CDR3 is CASSYELPNQPQHF. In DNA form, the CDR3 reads TGTGCCAGCAGTTACGAGCTACCCAATCAGCCCCAGCATTTT.

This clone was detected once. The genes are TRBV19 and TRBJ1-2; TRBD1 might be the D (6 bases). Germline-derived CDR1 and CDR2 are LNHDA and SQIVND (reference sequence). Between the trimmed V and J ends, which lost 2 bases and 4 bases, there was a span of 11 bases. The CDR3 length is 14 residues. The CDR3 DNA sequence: TGTGCCAGTAGTATAAGCCAGGGGTCCTATGGCTACACCTTC. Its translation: CASSISQGSYGYTF.

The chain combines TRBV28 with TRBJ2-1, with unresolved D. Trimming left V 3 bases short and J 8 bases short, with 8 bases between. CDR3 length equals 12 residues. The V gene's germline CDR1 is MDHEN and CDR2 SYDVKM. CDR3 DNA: TGTGCCAGCAGTTTGCTTATTCATGAGCAGTTCTTC. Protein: CASSLLIHEQFF.

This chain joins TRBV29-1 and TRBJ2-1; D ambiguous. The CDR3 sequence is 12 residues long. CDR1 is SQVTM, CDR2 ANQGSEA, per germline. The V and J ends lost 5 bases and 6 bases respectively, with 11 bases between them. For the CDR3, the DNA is TGCAGCGTTTCCTCCGCGTTCAATGAGCAGTTCTTC. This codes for CSVSSAFNEQFF.

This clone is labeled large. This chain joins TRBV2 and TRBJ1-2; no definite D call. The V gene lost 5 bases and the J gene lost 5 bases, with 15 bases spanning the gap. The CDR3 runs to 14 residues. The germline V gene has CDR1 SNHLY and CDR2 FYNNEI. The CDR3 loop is CASSNGPTGYGYTF. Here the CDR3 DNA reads TGTGCCAGCAGTAATGGTCCTACGGGGTATGGCTACACCTTC.